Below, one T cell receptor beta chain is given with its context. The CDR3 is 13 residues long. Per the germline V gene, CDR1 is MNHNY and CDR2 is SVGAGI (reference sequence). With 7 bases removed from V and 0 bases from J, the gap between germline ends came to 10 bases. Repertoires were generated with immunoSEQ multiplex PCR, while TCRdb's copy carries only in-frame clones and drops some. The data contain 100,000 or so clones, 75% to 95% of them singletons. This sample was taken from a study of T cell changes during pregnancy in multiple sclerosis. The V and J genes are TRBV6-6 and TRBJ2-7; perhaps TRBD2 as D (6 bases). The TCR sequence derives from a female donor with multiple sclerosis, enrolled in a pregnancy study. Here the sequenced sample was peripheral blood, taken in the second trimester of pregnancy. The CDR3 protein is CASNRGDSYEQYF. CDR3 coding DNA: TGTGCCAGCAATCGCGGGGACTCCTACGAGCAGTACTTC.